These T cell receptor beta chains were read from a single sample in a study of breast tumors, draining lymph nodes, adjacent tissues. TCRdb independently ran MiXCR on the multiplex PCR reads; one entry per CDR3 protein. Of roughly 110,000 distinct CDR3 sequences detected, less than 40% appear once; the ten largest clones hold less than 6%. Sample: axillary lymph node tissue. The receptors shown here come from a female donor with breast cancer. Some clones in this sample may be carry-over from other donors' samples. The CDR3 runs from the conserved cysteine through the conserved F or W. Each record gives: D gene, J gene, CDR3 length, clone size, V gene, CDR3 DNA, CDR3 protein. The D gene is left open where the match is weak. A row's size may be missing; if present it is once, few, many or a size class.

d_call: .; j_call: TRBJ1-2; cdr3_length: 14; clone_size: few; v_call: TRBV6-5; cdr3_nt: TGTGCCAGCAGTCTGGCGGGGGGCTGGGCTGGCTACACCTTC; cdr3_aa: CASSLAGGWAGYTF
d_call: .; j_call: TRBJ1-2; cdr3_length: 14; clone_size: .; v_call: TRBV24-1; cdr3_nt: TGTGCCACCTTAGAACACGACTCTAACTGTGGCTACACCTTC; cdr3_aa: CATLEHDSNCGYTF
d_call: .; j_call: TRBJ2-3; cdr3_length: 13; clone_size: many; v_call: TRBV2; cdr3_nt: TGTGCCAGCATAGGAGGATTTACAGATACGCAGTATTTT; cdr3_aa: CASIGGFTDTQYF
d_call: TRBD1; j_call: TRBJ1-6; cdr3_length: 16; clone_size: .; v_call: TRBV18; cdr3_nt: TGTGCCAGCTCACCACAAAGAGGGGGCGAAGAGGCACCCCTCCACTTT; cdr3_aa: CASSPQRGGEEAPLHF
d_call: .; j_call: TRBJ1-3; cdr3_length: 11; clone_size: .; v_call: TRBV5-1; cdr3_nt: TGCGCCCGAGACTCTGGAAACACCATATATTTT; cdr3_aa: CARDSGNTIYF
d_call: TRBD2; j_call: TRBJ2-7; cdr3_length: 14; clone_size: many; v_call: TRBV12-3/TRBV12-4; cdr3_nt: TGTGCCAGCACGGGAGGGGTAAGCTCCTACGAGCAGTACTTC; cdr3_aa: CASTGGVSSYEQYF
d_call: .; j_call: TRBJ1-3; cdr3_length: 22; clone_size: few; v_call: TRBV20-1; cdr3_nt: TGCAGTGCGCCGGGGGGGGGGGGGGGGGGGGGGGGGGGGGGGGGCTTTGGAAACACCATATATTTT; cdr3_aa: CSAPGGGGGGGGGGGFGNTIYF
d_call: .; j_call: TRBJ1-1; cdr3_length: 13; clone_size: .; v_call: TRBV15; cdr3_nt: TGTGCCACCAGCAGAGCCTCGAACACTGAAGCTTTCTTT; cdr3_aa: CATSRASNTEAFF
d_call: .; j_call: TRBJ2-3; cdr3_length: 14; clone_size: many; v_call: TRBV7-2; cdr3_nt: TGTGCCAGCAGTATCCCCCCGCGGACAGATACGCAGTATTTT; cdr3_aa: CASSIPPRTDTQYF
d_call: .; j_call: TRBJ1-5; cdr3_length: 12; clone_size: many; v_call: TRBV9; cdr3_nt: TGTGCCAGCAGCGTAGGGGATCAGCCCCAGCATTTT; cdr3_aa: CASSVGDQPQHF
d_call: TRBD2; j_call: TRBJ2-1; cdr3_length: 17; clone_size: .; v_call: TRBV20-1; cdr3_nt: TGCAGTGCCAGAGGGACTAGCGGGGGAACCTCCTACAATGAGCAGTTCTTC; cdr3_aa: CSARGTSGGTSYNEQFF
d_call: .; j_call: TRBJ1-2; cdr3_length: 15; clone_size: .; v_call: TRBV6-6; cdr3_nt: TGTGCCAGCAGTGAAAGTGGAACTGGGTCGATTGGCTACACCTTC; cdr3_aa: CASSESGTGSIGYTF
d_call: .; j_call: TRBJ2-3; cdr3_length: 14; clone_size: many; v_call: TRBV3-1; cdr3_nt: TGTGCCAGCAGCAAAAGCTGGGGGCCAGATACGCAGTATTTT; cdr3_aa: CASSKSWGPDTQYF
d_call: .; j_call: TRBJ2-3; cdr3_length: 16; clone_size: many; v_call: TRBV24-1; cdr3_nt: TGTGCCACCAGTGCGTCAAGAGGGGGTCCCACAGATACGCAGTATTTT; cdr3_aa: CATSASRGGPTDTQYF
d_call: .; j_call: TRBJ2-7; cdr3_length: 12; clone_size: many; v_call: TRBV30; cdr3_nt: TGTGCCTGGAGTAGAGGGGCCTACGAGCAGTACTTC; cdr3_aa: CAWSRGAYEQYF
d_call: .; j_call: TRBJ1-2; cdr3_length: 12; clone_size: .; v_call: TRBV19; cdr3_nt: TGTGCCAGTAGTATTAGGGCAGGGCCACACTCCTTC; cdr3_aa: CASSIRAGPHSF
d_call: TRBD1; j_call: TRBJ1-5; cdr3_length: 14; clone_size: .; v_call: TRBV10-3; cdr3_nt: TGTACTATCTCAAAAGGGGGCGAGGATCAGCCCCAGCATTTT; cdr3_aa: CTISKGGEDQPQHF
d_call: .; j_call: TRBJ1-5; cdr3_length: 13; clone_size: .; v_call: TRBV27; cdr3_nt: TGTGCCAGCAGTTTATCTGTTCATCAGCCCCAGCATTTT; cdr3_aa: CASSLSVHQPQHF
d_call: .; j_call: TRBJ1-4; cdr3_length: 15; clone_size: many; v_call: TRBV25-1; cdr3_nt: TGTGCCAGCAGTGAATCGGGGAGGACTAATGAAAAACTGTTTTTT; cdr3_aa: CASSESGRTNEKLFF
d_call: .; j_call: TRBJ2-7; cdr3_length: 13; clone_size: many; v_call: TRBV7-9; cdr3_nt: TGTGCCAGCAGCCCAAACCGGGACACTGAACAGTACTTC; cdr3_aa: CASSPNRDTEQYF
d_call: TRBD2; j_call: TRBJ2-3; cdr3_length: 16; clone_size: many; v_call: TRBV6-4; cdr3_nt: TGTGCCAGCAGTGACCGACTAGCGGGAGGGGCAGATACGCAGTATTTT; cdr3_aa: CASSDRLAGGADTQYF
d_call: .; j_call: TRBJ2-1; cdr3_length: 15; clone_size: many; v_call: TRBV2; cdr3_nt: TGTGCCAGCAGTGAAATTGAGAGCTCCTACAATGAGCAGTTCTTC; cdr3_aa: CASSEIESSYNEQFF
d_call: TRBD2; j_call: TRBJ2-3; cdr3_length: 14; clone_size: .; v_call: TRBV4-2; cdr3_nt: TGTGCCAGCAGCCAAGACGGGGGGACAGATACGCAGTATTTT; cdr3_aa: CASSQDGGTDTQYF
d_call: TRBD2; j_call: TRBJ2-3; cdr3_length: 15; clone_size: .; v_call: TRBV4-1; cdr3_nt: TGCGCCAGCAGCCAAGAGCGGGGGGCAGGAGATACGCAGTATTTT; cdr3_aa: CASSQERGAGDTQYF
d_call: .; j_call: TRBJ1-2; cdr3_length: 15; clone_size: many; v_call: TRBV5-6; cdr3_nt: TGTGCCAGCAGCCCGGAAACAGGGTCGGGCTATGGCTACACCTTC; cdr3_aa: CASSPETGSGYGYTF
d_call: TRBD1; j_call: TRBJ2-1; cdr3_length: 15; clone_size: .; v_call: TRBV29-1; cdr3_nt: TGCAGCGTCGGACGACAGGGGGTGGGTGCGGGTGAGCAGTTCTTC; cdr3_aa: CSVGRQGVGAGEQFF
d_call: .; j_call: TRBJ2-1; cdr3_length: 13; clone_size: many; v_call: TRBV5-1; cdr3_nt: TGCGCCAGCTGTCAGGAGAACAACAATGAGCAGTTCTTC; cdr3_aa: CASCQENNNEQFF
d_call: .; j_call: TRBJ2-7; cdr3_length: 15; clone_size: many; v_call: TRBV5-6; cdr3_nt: TGTGCCAGCAGCCCCCGTTGGGGGTCCCTTGGCGAGCAGTACTTC; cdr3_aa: CASSPRWGSLGEQYF
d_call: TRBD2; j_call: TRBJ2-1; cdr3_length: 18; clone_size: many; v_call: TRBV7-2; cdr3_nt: TGTGCCAGCAGCTCAGATAACACACAGCGGGGTGCCTACAATGAGCAGTTCTTC; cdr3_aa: CASSSDNTQRGAYNEQFF
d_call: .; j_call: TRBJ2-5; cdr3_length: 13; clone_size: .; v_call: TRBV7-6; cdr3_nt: TGTGCCAGTGCTCGGTTGAAACAAGAGACCCAGTACTTC; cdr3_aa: CASARLKQETQYF
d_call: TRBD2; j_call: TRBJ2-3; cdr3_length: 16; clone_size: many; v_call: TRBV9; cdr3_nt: TGTGCCAGCAGCTACGCTGGGGGGGGGAGCACAGATACGCAGTATTTT; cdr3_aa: CASSYAGGGSTDTQYF